This T cell receptor beta chain is from a study of STAT5B mutations in CD4+ large granular lymphocyte leukemia. Across the study: Healthy donors showed HLA-associated enrichment of the CDR3 'QG' motif.

Regarding the study as a whole: Main leukemic clonotypes were patient-specific, but under 30% appeared at low frequency elsewhere.

The table came from immunoSEQ multiplex PCR; TCRdb's copy has only in-frame clones and leaves some out. The sample holds approximately 35,000 clones, 65% to 70% seen once. To note about this clone: Its cognate antigen is unknown.

With 3 bases removed from V and 5 bases from J, the gap between germline ends came to 10 bases. This CDR3 contains 13 residues. Germline loops: CDR1 SGHAT, CDR2 FQNNGV. The sequence was obtained from a human donor in good health. The chain couples TRBV11-2 to TRBJ1-1, with D possibly matching TRBD1 (6 bases). The sequencing sample was made of CD4+ T cells from blood buffy coats. The CDR3 protein is CASSFRGGTEAFF. Here the CDR3 DNA reads TGTGCCAGCAGCTTCAGGGGTGGGACTGAAGCTTTCTTT.